Below are 20 T cell receptor beta chains sequenced from a single sample in a study of STAT5B mutations in CD4+ large granular lymphocyte leukemia. Produced via immunoSEQ multiplex PCR; TCRdb's table is partial and in-frame only. Of approximately 35,000 clones in the sample, about three quarters were seen once. The sample comprised CD4+ T cells from blood buffy coats. Receptors were obtained from a human donor in good health.

In this sample, this clone turned up a few times. The chain carries TRBV27 and TRBJ1-4, with 8 bases matching TRBD1. Per germline, CDR1 MNHEY and CDR2 SMNVEV (reference sequence). CDR3 length: 17 amino acids. V lost 6 bases, J lost 4 bases, and 13 bases stayed unmatched. The chain's CDR3 is CASSPNIGDRFNEKLFF. The CDR3 nucleotides are TGTGCCAGCAGCCCTAATATTGGGGACAGGTTTAATGAAAAACTGTTTTTT.

This clone was found once. The chain joins TRBV9 to TRBJ1-1; tentative D call: TRBD1 (6 bases). The CDR3 sequence is 17 residues long. V was shortened by 2 bases and J by 0 bases, with 17 bases between the two germline ends. Germline V gene data show CDR1 as SGDLS and CDR2 as YYNGEE. CDR3 region: CASSVGTFGELNTEAFF. CDR3 in DNA: TGTGCCAGCAGCGTCGGGACATTTGGAGAATTGAACACTGAAGCTTTCTTT.

This chain links TRBV7-7 with TRBJ2-2; D may be TRBD2 (5 bases). The CDR3 spans 15 residues. The germline V and J ends were trimmed by 5 bases and 1 base, with 11 bases remaining between them. Germline values: CDR1 SSHAT, CDR2 FNYEAQ (reference sequence). DNA for the CDR3: TGTGCCAGCAGCCTATCCGGGATGAACACCGGGGAGCTGTTTTTT. Residues: CASSLSGMNTGELFF.

This clone was seen more than once but under ten times. The chain joins TRBV6-1 to TRBJ1-1; no clear D. The V gene lost 1 base and the J gene lost 1 base, with 7 bases spanning the gap. The germline gives CDR1 MNHNS, CDR2 SASEGT. This CDR3 has 14 amino acids. The CDR3, as DNA: TGTGCCAGCAGTGAAGGGCCCGCGAACACTGAAGCTTTCTTT. It translates to CASSEGPANTEAFF.

V usage is TRBV6-5 and J usage is TRBJ1-4; tentatively, D is TRBD1 (6 bases). Germline-derived CDR1 and CDR2 are MNHEY and SVGAGI. The CDR3 runs 15 residues. V was shortened by 0 bases and J by 6 bases, with 11 bases between the two germline ends. CDR3 amino acids: CASSYSGRGDEKLFF. CDR3 nucleotides: TGTGCCAGCAGTTACTCGGGCAGGGGAGATGAAAAACTGTTTTTT.

J is TRBJ2-6 and V is TRBV6-5, with TRBD1 identical over 11 bases. The CDR3 is made up of 15 amino acids. Germline V gene data show CDR1 as MNHEY and CDR2 as SVGAGI. V shed 8 bases and J 0 bases; nucleotides not matched to a gene: 0. The CDR3 sequence: CASGTGGSGANVLTF. CDR3 DNA: TGTGCCAGCGGGACAGGGGGCTCTGGGGCCAACGTCCTGACTTTC.

The V gene is TRBV12-1, the J gene TRBJ1-1; TRBD1, the D gene given by the table, was not confirmed from the DNA. TRBV12-1 has pseudogene status. This CDR3 region has 14 residues. CDR3 sequence (DNA): TGTGCCAGCAGCTTATGGACAGAGAACACTGAAGCTTTCTTT. Its protein is CASSLWTENTEAFF.

The V gene is TRBV2, the J gene TRBJ2-7; tentative D call: TRBD2 (5 bases). V lost 5 bases to trimming and J lost 2 bases, with 10 bases between them. The length of the CDR3 is 13 residues. Per the germline V gene, CDR1 is SNHLY and CDR2 is FYNNEI. Here the CDR3 DNA reads TGTGCCAGCAGTAGGACTGGTACCTACGAGCAGTACTTC. Amino acids: CASSRTGTYEQYF.

About this clone itself: The sample has other DNA sequences that encode this CDR3 too. The chain carries TRBV11-2 and TRBJ1-1; D is ambiguous. The V end lost 2 bases, the J end lost 5 bases, and 15 bases lay between the germline ends. CDR3 length: 15 residues. Germline CDR1 reads SGHAT; CDR2 reads FQNNGV. CDR3 loop: CASSLNAGAVTEAFF. The CDR3 coding sequence is TGTGCCAGCAGCTTAAATGCGGGCGCGGTTACTGAAGCTTTCTTT.

This rearrangement joins TRBV5-5 to TRBJ1-1; 7 nucleotides line up with TRBD1. Germline assignment: CDR1 SGHKS and CDR2 YYEKEE (reference sequence). V shed 2 bases and J 4 bases; nucleotides not matched to a gene: 14. This CDR3 has 17 amino acids. In DNA, the CDR3 is TGTGCCAGCAGCTTACGGACAGGCCCCTCCTCGGGCACTGAAGCTTTCTTT. Translating it yields CASSLRTGPSSGTEAFF.

This chain connects TRBV11-3 to TRBJ2-5; D is perhaps TRBD1 or TRBD2 (6 bases each). Trimming removed 3 bases at V and 3 bases at J, with 8 bases between. CDR1 is SGHNT, CDR2 YENEEA, per germline. The CDR3 is 13 residues long. CDR3 coding DNA: TGTGCCAGCAGCTTTAGGGGGGAAGAGACCCAGTACTTC. Amino acid sequence: CASSFRGEETQYF.

The genes are TRBV4-2 and TRBJ2-7; 7 bases map to TRBD2. This CDR3 region has 15 residues. Unmatched junction bases numbered 3, after V lost 0 bases and J lost 1 base. Per germline, CDR1 LGHNA and CDR2 YNFKEQ. CDR3 protein: CASSQDPGGSYEQYF. The DNA of the CDR3 is TGTGCCAGCAGCCAAGATCCGGGGGGTTCCTACGAGCAGTACTTC.

This clone was detected a few times. This chain links TRBV7-9 with TRBJ1-1, with D unresolved. Trimming left V 2 bases short and J 6 bases short, with 7 bases between. Germline V gene lookup returns CDR1 SEHNR and CDR2 FQNEAQ (reference sequence). CDR3 length equals 12 residues. In nucleotides, the CDR3 is TGTGCCAGCAGCTTAACCGGGGCTGAAGCTTTCTTT. It encodes CASSLTGAEAFF. The full variable domain, completed using reference TRBV7-9 and TRBJ1-1, is DTGVSQNPRHKITKRGQNVTFRCDPISEHNRLYWYRQTLGQGPEFLTYFQNEAQLEKSRLLSDRFSAERPKGSFSTLEIQRTEQGDSAMYLCASSLTGAEAFFGQGTRLTVV.

The J gene is TRBJ2-5, the V gene TRBV2, with TRBD1 identical over 7 bases. Per germline, CDR1 SNHLY and CDR2 FYNNEI. The trim removed 6 bases at V and 2 bases at J, leaving 9 bases unmatched. There are 15 residues in the CDR3. CDR3 residues: CASSPARTGQETQYF. The DNA of the CDR3 is TGTGCCAGCAGCCCCGCTCGGACAGGACAAGAGACCCAGTACTTC.

The genes are TRBV11-2 and TRBJ2-3; D not certain. The CDR3 extends over 15 amino acids. Germline V gene lookup returns CDR1 SGHAT and CDR2 FQNNGV. Trimming pared 1 base from V and 1 base from J, leaving 9 bases between. The chain's CDR3 is CASSLVWLGTDTQYF. CDR3 bases: TGTGCCAGCAGCTTAGTCTGGTTAGGCACAGATACGCAGTATTTT.

The CDR3 here is CASQLGNTQYF. Here the CDR3 DNA reads TGTGCCAGTCAGCTCGGTAATACGCAGTATTTT. This rearrangement joins TRBV6-1 to TRBJ2-3; D is undetermined. The CDR3 length is 11 residues. In germline, CDR1 is MNHNS, CDR2 SASEGT. V lost 9 bases and J lost 7, with 11 bases in between.

The chain carries TRBV6-1 and TRBJ2-7, with a possible D match to TRBD2 (5 bases). Germline V lookup: CDR1 MNHNS, CDR2 SASEGT. This CDR3 is built from 13 residues. V was pared by 10 bases and J by 3 bases, with 16 bases between. CDR3 residues: CAIRLEVFYEQYF. CDR3 DNA sequence: TGTGCCATCCGACTGGAGGTCTTCTACGAGCAGTACTTC.

The chain couples TRBV21-1 to TRBJ2-7. TRBV21-1 is a pseudogene. This CDR3 has 16 residues. This CDR3 is CASSPGGREVSYEQYF. CDR3 sequence (DNA): TGTGCCAGCAGCCCCGGGGGCAGGGAGGTTTCCTACGAGCAGTACTTC.

This rearrangement joins TRBV6-1 to TRBJ1-4, with TRBD1 matching 8 bases. The CDR3 has 17 amino acids. J gave up 4 bases and V 4 bases, and 11 bases lay outside the gene matches. CDR1 is MNHNS, CDR2 SASEGT, per germline. The CDR3 DNA reads as TGTGCCAGCAGTGGGGCAGGGGGCCGGCGGGATAATGAAAAACTGTTTTTT. It encodes CASSGAGGRRDNEKLFF.

A few counts support this clone. The CDR3 nucleotides are TGTGCCTGGAGTGTACGGGCAGGTCGGACGAACACTGAAGCTTTCTTT. Encoded protein: CAWSVRAGRTNTEAFF. The chain is built from TRBV30 and TRBJ1-1; no reliable D call. Germline-derived CDR1 and CDR2 are GTSNPN and SVGIG (reference sequence). Trimming stripped 0 bases from V and 1 base from J, with 15 bases between. This CDR3 region has 16 residues.